The rows below give T cell receptor beta chains drawn from one sample of a study of post-analysis software for immune sequencing data. One entry per CDR3 protein results from TCRdb running MiXCR on the PCR reads. This table holds about 680,000 distinct CDR3 sequences, more than 50% found once. Material: blood. All receptors derive from a girl aged 2-10 years with multiple sclerosis. Each CDR3 is given with its conserved first and last residue. Fields, in order: V gene, J gene, D gene, clone size, CDR3 protein, CDR3 DNA. The D gene is left open where the match is weak. The size field is filled for only some rows; it gives once, few, many or a size class.

v_call: TRBV14
j_call: TRBJ1-2
d_call: TRBD1
clone_size: .
cdr3_aa: CASRGTGPSYGYTF
cdr3_nt: TGTGCCAGCAGGGGGACAGGGCCTTCTTATGGCTACACCTTC

v_call: TRBV12-3/TRBV12-4
j_call: TRBJ2-7
d_call: .
clone_size: few
cdr3_aa: CASSLGGFEQYF
cdr3_nt: TGTGCCAGCAGTTTAGGGGGGTTCGAGCAGTACTTC

v_call: TRBV29-1
j_call: TRBJ2-5
d_call: TRBD1
clone_size: few
cdr3_aa: CSAHRGQETQYF
cdr3_nt: TGCAGCGCCCACAGGGGACAAGAGACCCAGTACTTC

v_call: TRBV10-3
j_call: TRBJ2-3
d_call: .
clone_size: .
cdr3_aa: CAIAGDSRSPDTQYF
cdr3_nt: TGTGCCATCGCCGGGGACTCCCGAAGCCCAGATACGCAGTATTTT

v_call: TRBV20-1
j_call: TRBJ2-1
d_call: TRBD2
clone_size: .
cdr3_aa: CSARDVSGGPYNEQFF
cdr3_nt: TGCAGTGCTAGAGATGTTAGCGGGGGGCCTTACAATGAGCAGTTCTTC

v_call: TRBV7-9
j_call: TRBJ1-5
d_call: .
clone_size: once
cdr3_aa: CASSKDSSNQPQHF
cdr3_nt: TGTGCCAGCAGCAAGGACAGCTCCAATCAGCCCCAGCATTTT

v_call: TRBV29-1
j_call: TRBJ2-1
d_call: .
clone_size: .
cdr3_aa: CSVVNRGWDNEQFF
cdr3_nt: TGCAGCGTTGTAAACCGGGGGTGGGACAATGAGCAGTTCTTC

v_call: TRBV3-1
j_call: TRBJ1-2
d_call: .
clone_size: .
cdr3_aa: CASSGRGLTHYGYTF
cdr3_nt: TGTGCCAGCAGCGGGAGGGGACTTACTCATTATGGCTACACCTTC

v_call: TRBV4-1
j_call: TRBJ2-5
d_call: .
clone_size: .
cdr3_aa: CASSQGQGGGQETQYF
cdr3_nt: TGCGCCAGCAGCCAAGGACAGGGCGGGGGCCAAGAGACCCAGTACTTC

v_call: TRBV20-1
j_call: TRBJ1-6
d_call: TRBD1
clone_size: .
cdr3_aa: CSALTGQGARSPLHF
cdr3_nt: TGCAGTGCTCTCACCGGACAGGGGGCGAGGTCACCCCTCCACTTT

v_call: TRBV4-3
j_call: TRBJ2-3
d_call: .
clone_size: few
cdr3_aa: CASSQEGEPGTSTDTQYF
cdr3_nt: TGCGCCAGCAGCCAAGAGGGAGAGCCGGGGACTTCCACAGATACGCAGTATTTT